Shown below are 4 T cell receptor beta chains from a single sample sequenced in a study of T cells in Graves' hyperthyroidism and ophthalmopathy. TCR beta CDR3 regions were amplified from RNA transcripts. Primed by the HTBI set, a first-round RT-PCR was run on the TCR CDR3. MiXCR, run by TCRdb on the multiplex PCR reads, gives a single entry per CDR3 protein. The sample holds about 47,000 distinct CDR3 sequences; roughly 56% are singletons and the top ten take around a third. The sequencing input was peripheral blood or thyroid tissue (not recorded which). The receptors originated from a man younger than 30 with Graves' hyperthyroidism.

This clonotype was recorded many times. The chain carries TRBV4-1 and TRBJ2-5, with 8 positions matching TRBD1. V was pared by 3 bases and J by 3 bases, with 12 bases of the junction left unmatched. The CDR3 spans 17 residues. Germline V gene sequence: CDR1 MGHRA, CDR2 YSYEKL. This CDR3 reads CASSQPRQGIWEETQYF. The DNA for the CDR3 is TGCGCCAGCAGCCAGCCTCGACAGGGGATATGGGAAGAGACCCAGTACTTC.

In this sample, this clonotype turned up many times. The chain couples TRBV12-3 or TRBV12-4 to TRBJ1-1, with D possibly TRBD1 on 5 matching bases. The germline V and J ends were trimmed by 4 bases and 4 bases, with 16 bases remaining between them. This CDR3 comprises 15 residues. The CDR3 here is CASSSVPGLPTEAFF. The CDR3 DNA follows: TGTGCCAGCAGTTCAGTCCCGGGACTGCCCACTGAAGCTTTCTTT.

This chain links TRBV2 with TRBJ2-3, with D possibly matching TRBD2 (5 bases). Germline V gene data show CDR1 as SNHLY and CDR2 as FYNNEI. The CDR3 totals 15 residues. The V end lost 0 bases, the J end lost 3 bases, and 10 bases lay between the germline ends. The CDR3 is CASSEAGVGTDTQYF. The CDR3 DNA reads as TGTGCCAGCAGTGAAGCGGGAGTGGGAACAGATACGCAGTATTTT.

This clonotype was observed at least ten times. The rearrangement uses TRBV14 and TRBJ2-7; perhaps D is TRBD1 or TRBD2 (5 bases each). The CDR3 is 16 residues long. Germline assignment: CDR1 SGHDN and CDR2 FVKESK. The germline V and J ends were trimmed by 2 bases and 4 bases, with 18 bases remaining between them. CDR3 sequence: CASSQLSGTLAYEQYF. CDR3 in DNA: TGTGCCAGCAGCCAACTCTCCGGGACCCTGGCTTACGAGCAGTACTTC.